A selection of T cell receptor beta chains follows, all from one sample in a study of T cell repertoires and HLA-DP antigens. The protocol was immunoSEQ multiplex PCR, while the TCRdb copy is restricted to in-frame clones and leaves out a portion. The table has roughly 73,000 clones, 80% seen once. What these receptors recognize is not known. Sequencing was done on a sample of CD4+ T cells from PBMCs. These receptors all stem from a man between 60 and 70 years old in good health and CMV-seronegative. Both conserved end residues are part of each CDR3. A D gene is named only where the DNA matches it firmly. Rows may omit the clone size; those that give it use once, few, many or a size class.

clone size	V gene	J gene	D gene	CDR3 protein	CDR3 DNA
NA	TRBV5-4	TRBJ2-5	NA	CASSWGRETQYF	TGTGCCAGCAGCTGGGGCCGGGAGACCCAGTACTTC
NA	TRBV11-3	TRBJ2-1	NA	CASSLGQHNEQFF	TGTGCCAGCAGCCTGGGGCAGCACAATGAGCAGTTCTTC
NA	TRBV19	TRBJ1-2	TRBD1	CASTRGQVNYGYTF	TGTGCCAGTACCCGGGGACAGGTTAACTATGGCTACACCTTC
NA	TRBV10-3	TRBJ2-3	NA	CAISANGGRSTDTQYF	TGTGCCATCAGTGCGAACGGGGGCCGTAGCACAGATACGCAGTATTTT
NA	TRBV19	TRBJ2-1	NA	CASSIPDQEQFF	TGTGCCAGTAGTATCCCCGACCAAGAGCAGTTCTTC
once	TRBV29-1	TRBJ2-1	TRBD2	CSVDRGLAGVHEQFF	TGCAGCGTTGATCGGGGACTAGCGGGAGTCCATGAGCAGTTCTTC
once	TRBV14	TRBJ1-5	NA	CASSQLGQPQHF	TGTGCCAGCAGCCAGCTAGGTCAGCCCCAGCATTTT
few	TRBV7-9	TRBJ1-6	NA	CASSLTGNNSPLHF	TGTGCCAGCAGCCTTACAGGGAACAATTCACCCCTCCACTTT
NA	TRBV7-9	TRBJ2-6	NA	CASSLWRGSGANVLTF	TGTGCCAGCAGCTTATGGCGGGGCTCTGGGGCCAACGTCCTGACTTTC
NA	TRBV14	TRBJ1-6	NA	CASSQDPRRSSSYNSPLHF	TGTGCCAGCAGCCAAGATCCCCGACGGTCAAGCTCCTATAATTCACCCCTCCACTTT
NA	TRBV4-1	TRBJ1-2	TRBD1	CASSQAANRGDYGYTF	TGCGCCAGCAGCCAAGCCGCAAACAGGGGTGACTATGGCTACACCTTC
few	TRBV12-5	TRBJ2-1	TRBD1	CASGSNRGRAYNEQFF	TGTGCTAGTGGTTCAAACAGGGGGAGAGCCTACAATGAGCAGTTCTTC
NA	TRBV5-6	TRBJ2-3	TRBD2	CASSPPSSGRADTQYF	TGTGCCAGCAGCCCCCCCTCTAGCGGGAGAGCAGATACGCAGTATTTT
NA	TRBV7-9	TRBJ2-3	TRBD2	CASSLAEGRATDTQYF	TGTGCCAGCAGCTTAGCTGAAGGGAGGGCTACAGATACGCAGTATTTT
NA	TRBV4-1	TRBJ2-1	TRBD2	CASSQESGRAGYNEQFF	TGCGCCAGCAGCCAGGAAAGCGGGAGGGCCGGCTACAATGAGCAGTTCTTC
NA	TRBV18	TRBJ1-1	NA	CASSRAVTPHTEAFF	TGTGCCAGCTCGAGGGCCGTGACTCCCCACACTGAAGCTTTCTTT
NA	TRBV27	TRBJ2-7	TRBD1	CASSPEGQGARSYGQYF	TGTGCCAGCAGTCCGGAGGGACAGGGGGCGCGGTCATACGGGCAGTACTTC
NA	TRBV2	TRBJ2-3	NA	CASTAFADTQYF	TGTGCCAGCACCGCGTTCGCAGATACGCAGTATTTT
NA	TRBV5-8	TRBJ2-3	NA	CASSFGTDTQYF	TGTGCCAGCAGCTTCGGTACAGATACGCAGTATTTT
NA	TRBV19	TRBJ1-6	NA	CASSPELPNSPLHF	TGTGCCAGTAGCCCGGAGTTACCAAATTCACCCCTCCACTTT